This T cell receptor beta chain was observed in a study of blood T cell repertoires in COVID-19. For the study at large: PBMCs, B-cell-depleted T cells, or T cells provided the cDNA or gDNA that made up the material.

Germline CDR1 is SNHLY and CDR2 is FYNNEI. The CDR3 has 15 amino acids. V shed 7 bases and J 5 bases; nucleotides not matched to a gene: 7. Original data processing: Reference gene primers were amplified, and this amplification served to estimate nucleated cell counts. Sequencing was performed with immunoSEQ multiplex PCR; in TCRdb, only in-frame clones are kept and a portion is missing. V and J calls and clone size are as listed in that table; D and trimming were resolved from the DNA. The table records fewer than 450,000 clones, less than 95% of them present only once. This clone was recorded a few times.

Sequenced input: PBMCs or T cells enriched from blood (not recorded which). This chain links TRBV2 with TRBJ2-2; 10 positions agree with TRBD2. The source of this sequence is a man aged 18 to 35 who had recovered from COVID-19. The CDR3 spells CASIWSSGSTGELFF. The CDR3 bases are TGTGCCAGCATATGGTCTAGCGGGAGTACCGGGGAGCTGTTTTTT. Full variable domain (outside the CDR3, taken from reference TRBV2 and TRBJ2-2): EPEVTQTPSHQVTQMGQEVILRCVPISNHLYFYWYRQILGQKVEFLVSFYNNEISEKSEIFDDQFSVERPDGSNFTLKIRSTKLEDSAMYFCASIWSSGSTGELFFGEGSRLTVL.